This T cell receptor beta chain was sequenced during a study of chronic HIV infection and antiretroviral therapy (dated by TCRdb to about 2015). V loses 8 bases at its end and J loses 10 bases; junction bases beyond the gene matches: 8. From the cysteine up to the phenylalanine, the CDR3 has a length of 13 residues. Solely the CDR3 DNA is kept, with 39 bases framed from the first base. CDR1 and CDR2, per the germline V gene, are MDHEN and SYDVKM. The table lists this clonotype with a few counts. No antigen is known for it. It has no much larger one-base neighbor in the sample; base qualities were not kept. Library construction relied on 5' RACE. For sequencing, an Illumina MiSeq was employed. TCRdb reprocessing: public reads trimmed at Q25 with fastp, clones called with MiXCR, in-frame beta chains kept. Every entry covers one CDR3 protein and lists the most common genes and DNA from its rows. For this sample the table gives fewer than 40,000 distinct CDR3 sequences, of which 8% to 10% were detected only once. The top ten clonotypes cover under 3.5% of the sample.

Rearrangement joined TRBV28 to TRBJ1-6, with 7 bases matching TRBD1. The specimen was peripheral blood. The receptor's source is an adult who had HIV and had not received antiretroviral therapy, or was an uninfected healthy control (not recorded which). The bases are TGTGCCAGCTATGACAGGGAGGGATCACCCCTCCACTTT. The encoded protein is CASYDREGSPLHF.